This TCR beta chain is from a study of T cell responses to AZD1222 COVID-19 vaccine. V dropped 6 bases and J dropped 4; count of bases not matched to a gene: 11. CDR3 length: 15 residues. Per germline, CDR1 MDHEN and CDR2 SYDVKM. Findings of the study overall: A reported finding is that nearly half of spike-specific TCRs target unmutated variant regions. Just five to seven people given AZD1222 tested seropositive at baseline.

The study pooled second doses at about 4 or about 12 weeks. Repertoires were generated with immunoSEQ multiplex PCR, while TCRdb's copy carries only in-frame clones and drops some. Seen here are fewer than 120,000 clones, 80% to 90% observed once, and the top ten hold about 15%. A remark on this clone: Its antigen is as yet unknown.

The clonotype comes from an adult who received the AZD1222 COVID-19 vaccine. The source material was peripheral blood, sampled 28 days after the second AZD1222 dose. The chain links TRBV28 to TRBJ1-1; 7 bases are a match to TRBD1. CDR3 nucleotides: TGTGCCAGCAGAGGGAGGGGGCGTGGGGTCACTGAAGCTTTCTTT. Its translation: CASRGRGRGVTEAFF.